The 9 T cell receptor beta chains below come from one sample, sequenced in a study of T-cell memory formation after mild COVID-19. One entry per CDR3 protein, called by TCRdb with MiXCR from the 5' RACE reads. The repertoire holds about 560,000 distinct CDR3 sequences, roughly 17% seen once, with 8.1% in the top ten. The source material was PBMCs or a T cell subset sorted from them (not recorded which). The receptors derive from an adult woman who had mild COVID-19 (a few samples of this study predate the infection). Cell type and time point are not known.

This chain connects TRBV12-3 or TRBV12-4 to TRBJ2-4; D may correspond to TRBD1 or TRBD2 (5 bases each). The V gene lost 3 bases and the J gene lost 0 bases, with 15 bases spanning the gap. The CDR3 runs 17 residues. The CDR3 DNA follows: TGTGCCAGCAGTTTGAGGGGTGGAGACTTAGCCAAAAACATTCAGTACTTC. This sequence encodes CASSLRGGDLAKNIQYF.

The J gene is TRBJ2-7, the V gene TRBV12-3 or TRBV12-4; a weak D match, TRBD2 (5 bases). V shed 6 bases and J shed 0 bases, with 9 bases lying between them. The CDR3 is 13 residues long. The CDR3, as DNA: TGTGCCAGCAGAAGAGGGCTCTCCTACGAGCAGTACTTC. It specifies CASRRGLSYEQYF.

A few counts support this clonotype. The rearrangement uses TRBV5-6 and TRBJ1-2; D may be TRBD1 (6 bases). V gave up 3 bases and J gave up 3 bases, with 18 bases separating them. From germline, CDR1 is SGHDT and CDR2 YYEEEE. CDR3 length: 16 amino acids. CDR3 amino acids: CASSSAQQGGYYGYTF. The CDR3, as DNA: TGTGCCAGCAGCTCGGCCCAACAGGGAGGGTACTATGGCTACACCTTC.

The chain uses TRBV6-2 or TRBV6-3 and TRBJ2-1; the match to TRBD2 covers 10 bases. From germline, CDR1 is MNHEY and CDR2 SVGEGT. V lost 0 bases and J lost 8; bases outside the gene matches: 10. The CDR3 has 17 residues. CDR3: CASSYSFSSGRTDEQFF. The CDR3 nucleotides are TGTGCCAGCAGTTACTCGTTCAGTAGCGGGAGGACCGATGAGCAGTTCTTC.

The chain is built from TRBV4-1 and TRBJ2-3; 7 nucleotides match TRBD2. The CDR3 extends over 16 amino acids. Unmatched junction bases numbered 7, after V lost 4 bases and J lost 0 bases. The germline V gene has CDR1 MGHRA and CDR2 YSYEKL. CDR3 residues: CASSPAGVPSTDTQYF. The CDR3 DNA reads as TGCGCCAGCAGCCCCGCGGGGGTCCCTAGCACAGATACGCAGTATTTT.

This chain links TRBV5-1 with TRBJ2-5, with TRBD1 matching 7 bases. J lost 5 bases, V lost 4 bases, and 8 bases had no gene match. Germline loops: CDR1 SGHRS, CDR2 YFSETQ. This CDR3 is built from 14 residues. The CDR3, as DNA: TGCGCCAGCAGCCGCACAGGGGACGAGGAGACCCAGTACTTC. This gives the protein CASSRTGDEETQYF.

This clonotype was seen more than once but under ten times. The chain is built from TRBV6-2 or TRBV6-3 and TRBJ1-2; D unclear. The CDR3 covers 11 residues. Germline CDR1 and CDR2: MNHEY and SVGEGT. V was trimmed by 5 bases and J by 8 bases, leaving 9 bases between them. CDR3: CASSLRRGYTF. For the CDR3, the DNA is TGTGCCAGCAGTCTTAGGCGAGGCTACACCTTC.

The V call is TRBV20-1, the J call TRBJ2-7; perhaps TRBD1 as D (5 bases). Germline V CDR1 and CDR2: DFQATT, SNEGSKA (reference sequence). V was cut by 0 bases and J by 12 bases, with 12 bases left in between. CDR3 length: 11 amino acids. In DNA form, the CDR3 reads TGCAGTGCTAGAGATCCCAGGGCTATGTACTTC. Protein sequence: CSARDPRAMYF.

This clonotype has only a few counts. The chain uses TRBV12-3 or TRBV12-4 and TRBJ1-1, with a weak D call TRBD1 (5 bases). V was shortened by 4 bases and J by 3 bases, with 12 bases between the two germline ends. The CDR3 spans 14 residues. CDR3 amino acids: CASSSLGDDTEAFF. In nucleotides, the CDR3 is TGTGCCAGCAGTTCGCTCGGGGACGACACTGAAGCTTTCTTT.